The next 24 T cell receptor beta chains were all read from a single sample in a study of PD-L1 blockade in urothelial cancer. Assay used: immunoSEQ multiplex PCR; TCRdb lists only in-frame clones, some missing. The sample holds about 38,000 clones, roughly 80% seen once. The time point denotes: pretreatment peripheral blood. Material: PBMCs, obtained around atezolizumab (anti-PD-L1) treatment. The receptors originated from a man aged 80 or over with urothelial cancer.

The V call is TRBV19, the J call TRBJ2-1, with 10 nucleotides matching TRBD1. The CDR3 extends over 16 amino acids. The germline V gene encodes CDR1 LNHDA and CDR2 SQIVND (reference sequence). J was trimmed by 5 bases and V by 5 bases; bases with no gene match: 9. The CDR3 DNA reads TGTGCCAGTAGTGACTCCGGGACAGGGGTCCACAATGAGCAGTTCTTC. Translation: CASSDSGTGVHNEQFF. Full variable domain (outside the CDR3, taken from reference TRBV19 and TRBJ2-1): DGGITQSPKYLFRKEGQNVTLSCEQNLNHDAMYWYRQDPGQGLRLIYYSQIVNDFQKGDIAEGYSVSREKKESFPLTVTSAQKNPTAFYLCASSDSGTGVHNEQFFGPGTRLTVL.

The chain is built from TRBV11-2 and TRBJ2-5; 12 bases match TRBD2. CDR1 is SGHAT, CDR2 FQNNGV, per germline. The junction had 9 bases not matched to a gene; V was cut back by 2 bases and J by 5 bases. The CDR3 spans 17 residues. CDR3: CASSLFASGRAGETQYF. As DNA, the CDR3 is TGTGCCAGCAGCTTATTCGCTAGCGGGAGGGCCGGGGAGACCCAGTACTTC. Full variable domain (missing parts from reference TRBV11-2 and TRBJ2-5): EAGVAQSPRYKIIEKRQSVAFWCNPISGHATLYWYQQILGQGPKLLIQFQNNGVVDDSQLPKDRFSAERLKGVDSTLKIQPAKLEDSAVYLCASSLFASGRAGETQYFGPGTRLLVL.

The chain combines TRBV5-1 with TRBJ2-5; TRBD2 is a possible D gene (5 bases). From germline, CDR1 is SGHRS and CDR2 YFSETQ. The CDR3 runs to 15 residues. Trimming took 1 base from V and 4 from J, leaving 14 bases between them. CDR3 residues: CASSLPRDAGETQYF. The CDR3 DNA reads TGCGCCAGCAGCTTGCCCCGCGATGCGGGAGAGACCCAGTACTTC.

The chain combines TRBV7-9 with TRBJ2-7; 7 bases map to TRBD1. CDR1 and CDR2 (germline): SEHNR, FQNEAQ (reference sequence). The CDR3 has 15 amino acids. J lost 2 bases, V lost 4 bases, and 8 bases had no gene match. CDR3 region: CASSSMRTGPYEQYF. DNA for the CDR3: TGTGCCAGCAGCTCAATGAGGACAGGCCCCTACGAGCAGTACTTC.

The V gene is TRBV28, the J gene TRBJ1-5; TRBD1 matches 7 bases. The germline V gene has CDR1 MDHEN and CDR2 SYDVKM. V shed 6 bases and J 6 bases; nucleotides not matched to a gene: 5. CDR3 size: 13 residues. In DNA form, the CDR3 reads TGTGCCAGCAGACGACAGGGTAGTCAGCCCCAGCATTTT. This gives the protein CASRRQGSQPQHF.

The V call is TRBV4-1, the J call TRBJ2-7, with D possibly TRBD2 on 7 matching bases. The length of the CDR3 is 15 residues. The germline V gene has CDR1 MGHRA and CDR2 YSYEKL. V was pared by 4 bases and J by 2 bases, with 15 bases between. CDR3 sequence (DNA): TGCGCCAGCAGCCCGGGGGCTAGCGGAGCCTACGAGCAGTACTTC. Translated, it gives CASSPGASGAYEQYF.

The chain couples TRBV28 to TRBJ1-2; D remains unclear. There are 15 residues in the CDR3. From germline, CDR1 is MDHEN and CDR2 SYDVKM. V lost 6 bases and J lost 0, with 14 bases in between. The CDR3 nucleotides are TGTGCCAGCAGCACGTCTGGCCTAGCTAACTATGGCTACACCTTC. This codes for CASSTSGLANYGYTF.

The V call is TRBV7-8, the J call TRBJ2-7; possibly TRBD2 for D (5 bases). Germline loops: CDR1 SGHVS, CDR2 FQNEAQ. V was clipped by 1 base and J by 2 bases, with 12 bases between them. This CDR3 region has 15 residues. The CDR3 loop is CASSLGAADTYEQYF. CDR3 coding DNA: TGTGCCAGCAGCTTAGGTGCAGCGGATACCTACGAGCAGTACTTC.

The rearrangement uses TRBV19 and TRBJ1-1; D may be TRBD1 (5 bases). Per germline, CDR1 LNHDA and CDR2 SQIVND (reference sequence). V was shortened by 4 bases and J by 11 bases, with 14 bases between the two germline ends. The CDR3 has 12 amino acids. The CDR3 DNA reads as TGTGCCAGTAGTACTCCAGGGATTGCTGCTTTCTTT. Its translation is CASSTPGIAAFF.

The chain uses TRBV7-8 and TRBJ2-2, with D possibly matching TRBD2 (5 bases). V was cut by 2 bases and J by 6 bases, with 10 bases left in between. CDR3 length: 14 amino acids. From germline, CDR1 is SGHVS and CDR2 FQNEAQ. CDR3 loop: CASSLLANPGELFF. Written as DNA, the CDR3 is TGTGCCAGCAGCTTACTAGCAAATCCCGGGGAGCTGTTTTTT.

This clone was seen more than once but under ten times. The chain carries TRBV30 and TRBJ1-1; a weak D match, TRBD1 (6 bases). V was trimmed by 5 bases and J by 1 base, leaving 11 bases between them. This CDR3 contains 13 residues. In germline, CDR1 is GTSNPN, CDR2 SVGIG (reference sequence). The CDR3 region is CAWARTANTEAFF. The CDR3 nucleotides read TGTGCCTGGGCGAGGACAGCGAACACTGAAGCTTTCTTT.

This clone was picked up one time. The rearrangement joins TRBV2 to TRBJ2-7, with 10 bases that match TRBD1. The CDR3 covers 17 residues. J lost 4 bases, V lost 6 bases, and 15 bases had no gene match. CDR1 is SNHLY, CDR2 FYNNEI, per germline. The CDR3 spells CASSDSGQGTSRYEQYF. The CDR3 DNA sequence: TGTGCCAGCAGCGACTCGGGACAGGGGACTTCAAGGTACGAGCAGTACTTC.

The chain is built from TRBV11-2 and TRBJ1-2; 7 nucleotides align to TRBD1. Trimming at V came to 5 bases and at J to 7 bases, leaving 10 bases not matched to a gene. CDR1 is SGHAT, CDR2 FQNNGV, per germline. The CDR3 has 14 residues. CDR3 sequence reads: CASSPQLSGGGYTF. In nucleotides, the CDR3 is TGTGCCAGCAGCCCTCAGCTGTCAGGGGGTGGCTACACCTTC.

The chain uses TRBV5-6 and TRBJ1-6, with D possibly TRBD1 on 5 matching bases. The ends were cut back, 3 bases at V and 8 bases at J, with 9 bases in the middle. There are 13 residues in the CDR3. Germline lookup yields CDR1 SGHDT and CDR2 YYEEEE. In DNA form, the CDR3 reads TGTGCCAGCAGCTACACGGGGGATTCACCCCTCCACTTT. It is translated as CASSYTGDSPLHF.

This clone was seen only once. V usage is TRBV6-7 and J usage is TRBJ2-1, with TRBD2 matching over 11 bases. TRBV6-7 is placed among ORFs of uncertain function. V lost 7 bases, J lost 11 bases, and 7 bases stayed unmatched. The CDR3 is made up of 13 amino acids. As DNA, the CDR3 is TGTGCCAGCATCGAAGGACTAGCGGGCCAGCAGTTCTTC. Encoded protein: CASIEGLAGQQFF.

In this sample, this clone turned up a few times. This rearrangement joins TRBV19 to TRBJ1-1; weak D call: TRBD1 (6 bases). Germline V gene sequence: CDR1 LNHDA, CDR2 SQIVND (reference sequence). There are 15 residues in the CDR3. Trimming removed 4 bases at V and 0 bases at J, with 12 bases between. CDR3 region: CASSTMTGMNTEAFF. The CDR3 DNA reads TGTGCCAGTAGTACAATGACAGGAATGAACACTGAAGCTTTCTTT.

This clone was recorded a few times. This chain uses TRBV19 with TRBJ2-7; 7 nucleotides agree with TRBD1. CDR1 LNHDA and CDR2 SQIVND come from the germline V gene (reference sequence). This CDR3 region has 16 residues. With V trimmed by 9 bases and J by 2 bases, 16 bases remained unmatched. CDR3 bases: TGTGCCAGCAAACTGTTCCACAGGGGAAACGCCTACGAGCAGTACTTC. This translates into CASKLFHRGNAYEQYF.

This clone has only one observation. The V and J genes are TRBV11-2 and TRBJ2-4; 10 bases line up with TRBD1. The J segment lost 8 bases and the V segment lost 3 bases, leaving 7 bases of the junction unmatched. The CDR3 runs 15 residues. The germline V gene has CDR1 SGHAT and CDR2 FQNNGV. CDR3 residues: CASSLSDRGVDIQYF. In DNA form, the CDR3 reads TGTGCCAGCAGCTTGTCGGACAGGGGGGTGGACATTCAGTACTTC.

This clone was recorded only once. This chain links TRBV15 with TRBJ2-1; 8 positions agree with TRBD1. Per germline, CDR1 LNHNV and CDR2 YYDKDF (reference sequence). Unmatched junction bases numbered 12, after V lost 5 bases and J lost 6 bases. The length of the CDR3 is 16 residues. CDR3 in amino acids: CATSPGWTGMSNEQFF. The CDR3 DNA is TGTGCCACCAGCCCAGGTTGGACAGGGATGAGCAATGAGCAGTTCTTC.

This chain uses TRBV19 with TRBJ2-7; 7 bases line up with TRBD1. The CDR3 covers 15 residues. Germline values: CDR1 LNHDA, CDR2 SQIVND (reference sequence). Unmatched junction bases numbered 12, after V lost 6 bases and J lost 4 bases. The CDR3 region has the DNA TGTGCCAGTAGCTTTAACAGGGGCCGAGTATACGAGCAGTACTTC. This encodes CASSFNRGRVYEQYF.

The chain combines TRBV29-1 with TRBJ1-2, with 7 bases identical to TRBD1. Per germline, CDR1 SQVTM and CDR2 ANQGSEA. After removal of 6 bases from V and 4 bases from J, the junction contained 14 bases not matched to a gene. CDR3 length equals 15 residues. CDR3 DNA sequence: TGCAGCGTCGCAGGCCACGACAGGGCTTCCTATGGCTACACCTTC. Its translation is CSVAGHDRASYGYTF. The entire variable domain, with the rest obtained from reference TRBV29-1 and TRBJ1-2, is as follows: SAVISQKPSRDICQRGTSLTIQCQVDSQVTMMFWYRQQPGQSLTLIATANQGSEATYESGFVIDKFPISRPNLTFSTLTVSNMSPEDSSIYLCSVAGHDRASYGYTFGSGTRLTVV.

The CDR3 here is CAINPGQGFAGELFF. For the CDR3, the DNA is TGTGCCATCAACCCGGGACAGGGGTTTGCCGGGGAGCTGTTTTTT. V gene TRBV10-3 combines with J gene TRBJ2-2; 10 bases agree with TRBD1. Germline trimming cut 7 bases from V and 6 bases from J; bases unmatched to any gene: 8. The CDR3 covers 15 residues. Per the germline V gene, CDR1 is ENHRY and CDR2 is SYGVKD.

The chain is built from TRBV28 and TRBJ2-3; TRBD2 aligns across 11 bases. In germline, CDR1 is MDHEN, CDR2 SYDVKM. Trimming removed 5 bases from V and 0 bases from J; junction bases left unmatched: 7. This CDR3 spans 17 amino acids. The CDR3 loop is CASSDYWTSGSTDTQYF. Written as DNA, the CDR3 is TGTGCCAGCAGTGATTACTGGACTAGCGGGAGCACAGATACGCAGTATTTT.

This clone was observed a single time. The V call is TRBV9, the J call TRBJ2-5, with 9 bases identical to TRBD2. Germline V gene data show CDR1 as SGDLS and CDR2 as YYNGEE. The CDR3 runs to 14 residues. The V and J ends lost 2 bases and 3 bases, in that order; junction bases with no gene match: 2. DNA of the CDR3: TGTGCCAGCAGCGTTAGCGGGAGCGAAGAGACCCAGTACTTC. Residues: CASSVSGSEETQYF.